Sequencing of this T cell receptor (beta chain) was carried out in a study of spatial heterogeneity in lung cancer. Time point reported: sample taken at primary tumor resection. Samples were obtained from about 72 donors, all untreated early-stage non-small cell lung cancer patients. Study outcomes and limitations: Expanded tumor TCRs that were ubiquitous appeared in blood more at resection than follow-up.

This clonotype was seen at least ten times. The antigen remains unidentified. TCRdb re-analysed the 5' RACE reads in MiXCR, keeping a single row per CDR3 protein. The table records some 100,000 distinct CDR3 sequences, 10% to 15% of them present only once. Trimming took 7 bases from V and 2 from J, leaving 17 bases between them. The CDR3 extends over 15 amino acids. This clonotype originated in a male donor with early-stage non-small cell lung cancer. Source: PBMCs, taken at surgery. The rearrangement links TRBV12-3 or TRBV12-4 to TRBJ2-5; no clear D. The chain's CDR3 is CASTQGPSRQETQYF. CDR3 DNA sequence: TGTGCCAGCACCCAAGGACCCAGCCGGCAAGAGACCCAGTACTTC.